A single sample is the source of the 24 T cell receptor beta chains below, sequenced in a study of blood T cell repertoires in COVID-19. This table comes from immunoSEQ multiplex PCR, and its TCRdb copy is limited to in-frame clones, with some not included. The sample contains under 55,000 clones, 75% to 90% of which appear only once. Sequences were obtained from peripheral blood. These receptors originate from a woman older than 75 with COVID-19, enrolled during active disease.

CDR3 sequence reads: CASSFGQGASNEKLFF. CDR3 DNA: TGTGCCAGCAGTTTTGGACAGGGGGCAAGTAATGAAAAACTGTTTTTT. The V and J genes are TRBV6-6 and TRBJ1-4, with 11 bases fitting TRBD1. CDR3 length: 16 residues. CDR1 is MNHNY, CDR2 SVGAGI, per germline (reference sequence). Trimming cost V 4 bases and J 4 bases; bases outside gene matches: 5.

The chain combines TRBV6-5 with TRBJ1-3, with D hard to call. Germline CDR1 and CDR2: MNHEY and SVGAGI. The CDR3 runs to 12 residues. The V end lost 7 bases, the J end lost 0 bases, and 4 bases lay between the germline ends. CDR3 region: CASTNSGNTIYF. CDR3 coding DNA: TGTGCCAGCACCAACTCTGGAAACACCATATATTTT.

This chain links TRBV10-3 with TRBJ1-1; D may be TRBD1 (5 bases). V gave up 5 bases and J gave up 1 base, with 14 bases separating them. CDR1 and CDR2 from the germline V gene are ENHRY and SYGVKD. The CDR3 has 15 residues. This chain's CDR3 is CAISRGGAANTEAFF. In DNA, the CDR3 is TGTGCCATCAGTAGAGGTGGGGCGGCGAACACTGAAGCTTTCTTT.

The V and J genes are TRBV19 and TRBJ2-2, with a tentative D call TRBD2 (7 bases). V was pared by 8 bases and J by 6 bases, with 22 bases between. The V gene's germline CDR1 is LNHDA and CDR2 SQIVND (reference sequence). The CDR3 runs 16 residues. CDR3 nucleotide sequence: TGTGCCAGTCCACCCGGAGCGGGGAAGGGGGCCGGGGAGCTGTTTTTT. Encoded protein: CASPPGAGKGAGELFF.

This rearrangement joins TRBV6-5 to TRBJ2-1; 12 bases agree with TRBD1. CDR3 length equals 16 residues. V was clipped by 4 bases and J by 7 bases; unmatched bases: 8. CDR1 MNHEY and CDR2 SVGAGI come from the germline V gene. As DNA, the CDR3 is TGTGCCAGCAGTTCCCCCCGGGACAGGGGGCATAATGAGCAGTTCTTC. Translating gives CASSSPRDRGHNEQFF.

This chain connects TRBV29-1 to TRBJ1-2; D remains ambiguous. Germline V lookup: CDR1 SQVTM, CDR2 ANQGSEA. V lost 7 bases to trimming and J lost 0 bases, with 6 bases between them. The CDR3 is made up of 11 amino acids. DNA of the CDR3: TGCAGCGCAAATACTAACTATGGCTACACCTTC. Protein: CSANTNYGYTF. The entire variable domain, with the rest obtained from reference TRBV29-1 and TRBJ1-2, is as follows: SAVISQKPSRDICQRGTSLTIQCQVDSQVTMMFWYRQQPGQSLTLIATANQGSEATYESGFVIDKFPISRPNLTFSTLTVSNMSPEDSSIYLCSANTNYGYTFGSGTRLTVV.

This sequence joins TRBV7-2 and TRBJ2-1; D might be TRBD2 (5 bases). The germline V gene encodes CDR1 SGHTA and CDR2 FQGNSA. CDR3 length equals 14 residues. V was cut by 5 bases and J by 3 bases, with 11 bases left in between. CDR3 sequence: CASSNRGFYNEQFF. The CDR3 nucleotides are TGTGCCAGCAGCAACCGGGGTTTCTACAATGAGCAGTTCTTC.

This clone appeared a single time. The rearrangement links TRBV6-5 to TRBJ2-7; possibly TRBD1 for D (8 bases). V was pared by 2 bases and J by 11 bases, with 13 bases between. The CDR3 totals 12 residues. CDR1 is MNHEY, CDR2 SVGAGI, per germline. The CDR3 loop reads CASSYRTGREYF. In DNA form, the CDR3 reads TGTGCCAGCAGTTACCGGACAGGGAGGGAGTACTTC.

This chain joins TRBV5-8 and TRBJ2-2, with 9 bases matching TRBD1. Trimming cost V 4 bases and J 4 bases; bases outside gene matches: 5. The CDR3 contains 15 residues. Germline values: CDR1 SGHTS, CDR2 YDEGEE. The CDR3 here is CASSPGTGSTGELFF. The CDR3 DNA is TGTGCCAGCAGCCCAGGGACAGGGAGCACCGGGGAGCTGTTTTTT.

The chain has TRBV11-2 and TRBJ2-4; the match to TRBD2 covers 10 bases. CDR1 SGHAT and CDR2 FQNNGV come from the germline V gene. This CDR3 is built from 16 residues. The ends lost 5 bases at V and 2 bases at J; junction bases unmatched: 6. CDR3 residues: CASSITSGTTKNIQYF. CDR3 DNA: TGTGCCAGCAGCATCACTAGCGGGACTACCAAAAACATTCAGTACTTC.

The chain recombines TRBV6-5 with TRBJ1-4; TRBD1 matches 9 bases. The CDR3 consists of 14 residues. From germline, CDR1 is MNHEY and CDR2 SVGAGI. Trimming removed 6 bases from V and 8 bases from J; junction bases left unmatched: 7. The CDR3 region is CASSTGGAMEKLFF. DNA for the CDR3: TGTGCCAGCAGCACAGGGGGCGCCATGGAAAAACTGTTTTTT.

This clone was seen once. The chain uses TRBV6-2 or TRBV6-3 and TRBJ1-5; 7 positions agree with TRBD1. The CDR3 totals 15 residues. Germline CDR1 MNHEY, CDR2 SVGEGT. Losses at the gene ends were 0 bases for V and 6 bases for J; bases not matched to a gene: 5. CDR3 protein: CASSYSITGAQPQHF. CDR3 DNA: TGTGCCAGCAGTTACTCGATAACAGGGGCTCAGCCCCAGCATTTT.

The chain couples TRBV28 to TRBJ2-1, with unresolved D. Trimming shortened V by 2 bases and J by 6 bases, and 11 bases separated the two germline ends. Germline lookup yields CDR1 MDHEN and CDR2 SYDVKM. This CDR3 comprises 14 residues. The CDR3 reads CASSLGGRLNEQFF. CDR3 DNA sequence: TGTGCCAGCAGTTTAGGTGGCCGTCTCAATGAGCAGTTCTTC.

The J gene is TRBJ1-1, the V gene TRBV2; D uncertain. Germline V gene lookup returns CDR1 SNHLY and CDR2 FYNNEI. The CDR3 is 13 amino acids. With 4 bases removed from V and 7 bases from J, the gap between germline ends came to 13 bases. In nucleotides, the CDR3 is TGTGCCAGCAGTGGGGCAAGAAACCTTGAAGCTTTCTTT. Its translation is CASSGARNLEAFF.

The J gene is TRBJ1-2, the V gene TRBV6-2 or TRBV6-3; 9 nucleotides match TRBD1. The V gene end was trimmed by 6 bases and the J gene end by 6 bases; junction bases not matched to a gene: 8. The CDR3 runs to 14 residues. Germline V CDR1 and CDR2: MNHEY, SVGEGT. CDR3 DNA sequence: TGTGCCAGCAGCCCCCAACAGGGGGCAAATGGCTACACCTTC. This translates into CASSPQQGANGYTF.

The chain joins TRBV19 to TRBJ2-5, with 9 bases matching TRBD1. Germline V gives CDR1 LNHDA, CDR2 SQIVND (reference sequence). Trimming removed 4 bases from V and 1 base from J; junction bases left unmatched: 4. This CDR3 comprises 15 residues. CDR3 coding DNA: TGTGCCAGTAGTACACACAGGGGGCCCCAAGAGACCCAGTACTTC. Translation gives CASSTHRGPQETQYF.

V and J are TRBV9 and TRBJ1-1; 12 positions match TRBD1. This CDR3 has 15 residues. CDR1 and CDR2 from the germline V gene are SGDLS and YYNGEE. Germline trimming cut 4 bases from V and 2 bases from J; bases unmatched to any gene: 3. CDR3 in amino acids: CASSPGTGGNTEAFF. CDR3 sequence (DNA): TGTGCCAGCAGCCCTGGGACAGGGGGCAACACTGAAGCTTTCTTT.

This clone is a singleton in its sample. The gene calls are TRBV7-2 and TRBJ1-3; D is unresolved. The CDR3 has 16 amino acids. Germline lookup yields CDR1 SGHTA and CDR2 FQGNSA. V was pared by 1 base and J by 4 bases, with 14 bases between. CDR3 coding DNA: TGTGCCAGCAGCTTAGGTGAAGGGAGGAGGGGAAACACCATATATTTT. It translates to CASSLGEGRRGNTIYF.

This clone was recorded a few times. The chain links TRBV4-2 to TRBJ2-1; TRBD1 might be the D (5 bases). V lost 6 bases and J 6 bases, leaving 15 bases between the germline ends. This CDR3 contains 14 residues. Per germline, CDR1 LGHNA and CDR2 YNFKEQ. CDR3 loop: CASSHPPRGNEQFF. CDR3 in DNA: TGTGCCAGCAGTCACCCCCCTAGGGGCAATGAGCAGTTCTTC.

The chain couples TRBV5-1 to TRBJ2-1, with TRBD2 identical over 7 bases. The J segment lost 7 bases and the V segment lost 5 bases, leaving 9 bases of the junction unmatched. Germline V gives CDR1 SGHRS, CDR2 YFSETQ. The CDR3 is 14 amino acids. The CDR3 DNA reads as TGCGCCAGCAGTAGGGAGGGGCGCTGGAATGAGCAGTTCTTC. This codes for CASSREGRWNEQFF.

V and J are TRBV5-1 and TRBJ2-3; TRBD1 is a possible D gene (6 bases). The germline CDR1 and CDR2 sequences are SGHRS and YFSETQ. The CDR3 extends over 15 amino acids. The V and J ends lost 5 bases and 0 bases respectively, with 13 bases between them. This chain's CDR3 is CASSPEGVSTDTQYF. CDR3 in DNA: TGCGCCAGCAGTCCCGAGGGGGTTAGCACAGATACGCAGTATTTT.

This clone has a handful of counts. This chain uses TRBV5-1 with TRBJ2-2; 11 bases line up with TRBD2. The CDR3 loop spans 16 amino acids. Losses at the gene ends were 5 bases for V and 0 bases for J; bases not matched to a gene: 3. The germline V gene has CDR1 SGHRS and CDR2 YFSETQ. The CDR3 sequence is CASRLAGGTNTGELFF. CDR3 DNA sequence: TGCGCCAGCAGGCTAGCGGGGGGTACGAACACCGGGGAGCTGTTTTTT.

This rearrangement joins TRBV10-1 to TRBJ2-3; 9 nucleotides align to TRBD2. Germline V CDR1 and CDR2: WNHNN, SYGVQD (reference sequence). The CDR3 totals 15 residues. Germline trimming cut 4 bases from V and 5 bases from J; bases unmatched to any gene: 7. The CDR3 DNA is TGCGCCAGCAGTGTGCGGCGGGGGGGCCAAGATACGCAGTATTTT. It is translated as CASSVRRGGQDTQYF.

The rearrangement joins TRBV24-1 to TRBJ2-7, with 7 bases identical to TRBD2. Germline V gene sequence: CDR1 KGHDR, CDR2 SFDVKD. CDR3 length: 15 residues. V lost 4 bases, J lost 4 bases, and 9 bases stayed unmatched. For the CDR3, the DNA is TGTGCCACCAGTGACCCGAGGACTAGGAAATACGAGCAGTACTTC. Its protein product is CATSDPRTRKYEQYF.